This paragraph reports one TCR beta chain. Its target is unknown. One entry per CDR3 protein results from TCRdb running MiXCR on the RT-PCR reads. Here the sample spans 450,000 to 700,000 distinct CDR3 sequences, less than 15% being singletons. The entry originates in a study of response to subunit inactivated influenza vaccine. Study results and caveats: Authors suggested each seasonal flu vaccination may recruit only limited numbers of new T cells.

CDR3 size: 15 residues. J was trimmed by 7 bases and V by 6 bases; bases with no gene match: 7. The germline gives CDR1 LNHNV, CDR2 YYDKDF (reference sequence). The TCR originated in a man between 45 and 60 years old who received an inactivated influenza vaccine. The sequences come from PBMCs from blood, collected 11 to 12 days after vaccination. The J gene is TRBJ2-4, the V gene TRBV15; the match to TRBD2 covers 12 bases. The CDR3 DNA reads as TGTGCCACCAGGGGCCTAGCGGGAGGGCAGAACATTCAGTACTTC. Amino acid sequence: CATRGLAGGQNIQYF.